Listed here is a single T cell receptor beta chain. The entry originates in a study of blood T cell repertoires in COVID-19. Study in general: Samples representing acute and convalescent COVID-19 were sourced from the United States, Italy and Spain. T cells, B-cell-depleted T cells, or PBMCs provided the cDNA or gDNA that served as material.

Original analysis: Amplification of reference gene primers provided the estimated nucleated cell counts. Only in-frame clones appear in the TCRdb table, and some are missing; sequencing was by immunoSEQ multiplex PCR. For V, J and clone size, that table is used; D and trimming come from the DNA. The sample includes 50,000 or so clones, approximately 89% seen only once; the top ten take under 20%. The sequenced material came from peripheral blood. The clonotype was recovered from a human donor in a cohort sampled during active COVID-19.

As DNA, the CDR3 is TGCGCCAGCAGCCGCGGCCATTTCACAGATACGCAGTATTTT. This encodes CASSRGHFTDTQYF. The chain has TRBV10-1 and TRBJ2-3; unclear D gene. CDR1 is WNHNN, CDR2 SYGVQD, per germline (reference sequence). The CDR3 is 14 amino acids. V was clipped by 6 bases and J by 2 bases, with 12 bases between them.